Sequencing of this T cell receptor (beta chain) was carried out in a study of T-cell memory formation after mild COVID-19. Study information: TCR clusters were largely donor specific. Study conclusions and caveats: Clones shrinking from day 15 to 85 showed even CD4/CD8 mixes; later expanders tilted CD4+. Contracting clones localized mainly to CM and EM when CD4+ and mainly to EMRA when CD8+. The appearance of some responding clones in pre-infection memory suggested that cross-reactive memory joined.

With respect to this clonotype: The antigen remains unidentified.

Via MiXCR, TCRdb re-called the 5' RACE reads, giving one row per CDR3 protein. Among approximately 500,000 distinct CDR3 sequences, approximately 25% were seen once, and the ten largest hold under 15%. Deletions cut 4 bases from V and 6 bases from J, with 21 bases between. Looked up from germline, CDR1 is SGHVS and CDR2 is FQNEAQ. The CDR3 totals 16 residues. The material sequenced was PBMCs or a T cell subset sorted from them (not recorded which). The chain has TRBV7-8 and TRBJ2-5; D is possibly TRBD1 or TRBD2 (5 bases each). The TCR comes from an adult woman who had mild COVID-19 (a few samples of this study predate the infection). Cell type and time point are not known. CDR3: CASSSANLGVLKTQYF. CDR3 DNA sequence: TGTGCCAGCAGCTCGGCGAATCTGGGGGTGTTAAAGACCCAGTACTTC.